Sequencing of this T cell receptor beta chain was carried out in a study of T-cell memory formation after mild COVID-19. Findings and limits, study-wide: Pre-infection memory showed some responding clones, and this suggested that cross-reactive memory joined. CD4+ bias marked clones expanding day 15 to 37, unlike balanced contracting clones. Contracting CD4+ clones were located mainly in CM and EM, and CD8+ clones in EMRA.

Trimming shortened V by 1 base and J by 3 bases, and 17 bases separated the two germline ends. From germline, CDR1 is SGHRS and CDR2 YFSETQ. The CDR3 covers 16 residues. TCRalpha and TCRbeta libraries used 5'RACE with constant-segment primers and UMIs. TCRdb reanalysed the 5' RACE reads using MiXCR and keeps one entry per CDR3 protein. Of about 100,000 distinct CDR3 sequences in the sample, about an eighth were seen once. This clonotype appeared a few times. Its antigen is not identified. The receptor was isolated from a man aged 18 to 29 who had mild COVID-19 (a few samples of this study predate the infection). Cell type and time point are not known. The rearrangement uses TRBV5-1 and TRBJ2-7; possible D gene TRBD2, 7 bases. The sample taken for sequencing was PBMCs or a T cell subset sorted from them (not recorded which). The CDR3 region has the DNA TGCGCCAGCAGCTTGACCCCGGGGGGCATGCTCTACGAGCAGTACTTC. It is translated as CASSLTPGGMLYEQYF.